The table lists the clone carrying this TCR beta chain with a count of one. Its target is not known. Profiling relied on immunoSEQ multiplex PCR, and the TCRdb table lists in-frame clones only, not all of them. The sample lists more than 65,000 clones; roughly 87% were seen once. The source of the sample is a study of radiotherapy plus CTLA-4 blockade in lung cancer. Notes on the study in general: Strongest reported response predictors: early blood clone changes and post-radiation interferon-beta.

Trimming took 5 bases from V and 11 from J, leaving 13 bases between them. Germline-derived CDR1 and CDR2 are MDHEN and SYDVKM. The length of the CDR3 is 12 residues. V is TRBV28 and J is TRBJ1-5; D unresolved. Sequencing used peripheral blood, obtained from a patient treated with radiotherapy plus ipilimumab. The TCR originated in a human donor with non-small cell lung cancer who had stable disease on radiotherapy plus ipilimumab. CDR3 protein: CASSPPPMAQHF. The DNA of the CDR3 is TGTGCCAGCAGTCCACCCCCTATGGCCCAGCATTTT.